This T cell receptor beta chain stems from a study of blood T cell repertoires in COVID-19. Overall study: Acute and convalescent COVID-19 samples came from the United States, Italy and Spain. T cells, B-cell-depleted T cells, or PBMCs provided the cDNA or gDNA that served as material.

In the original processing: Estimation of nucleated cell counts was performed using reference gene primer amplification. TCRdb keeps only in-frame clones here, not all; method: immunoSEQ multiplex PCR. V and J calls plus clone size are reproduced from that table; the DNA served to infer D and trimming. The sample has 30,000 or so clones; roughly 85% are singletons. V was clipped by 4 bases and J by 2 bases; unmatched bases: 4. The CDR3 is made up of 14 amino acids. Per germline, CDR1 MNHEY and CDR2 SMNVEV (reference sequence). This TCR was sampled from a man older than 75 with active COVID-19. Sample: peripheral blood. J is TRBJ2-5 and V is TRBV27, with TRBD1 matching 7 bases. The CDR3 protein is CASSWDSLQETQYF. Here the CDR3 DNA reads TGTGCCAGCAGTTGGGACAGCTTACAAGAGACCCAGTACTTC.